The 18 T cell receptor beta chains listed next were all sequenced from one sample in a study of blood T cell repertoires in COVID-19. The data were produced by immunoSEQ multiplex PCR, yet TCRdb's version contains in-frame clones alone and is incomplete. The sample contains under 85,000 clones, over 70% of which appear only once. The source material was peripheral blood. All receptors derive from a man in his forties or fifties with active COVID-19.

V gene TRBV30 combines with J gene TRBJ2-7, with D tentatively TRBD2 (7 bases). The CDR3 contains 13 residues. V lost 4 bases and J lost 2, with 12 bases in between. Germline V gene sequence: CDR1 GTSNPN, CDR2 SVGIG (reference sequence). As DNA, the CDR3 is TGTGCCTGGACAACGGGGGGCCCCTACGAGCAGTACTTC. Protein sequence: CAWTTGGPYEQYF.

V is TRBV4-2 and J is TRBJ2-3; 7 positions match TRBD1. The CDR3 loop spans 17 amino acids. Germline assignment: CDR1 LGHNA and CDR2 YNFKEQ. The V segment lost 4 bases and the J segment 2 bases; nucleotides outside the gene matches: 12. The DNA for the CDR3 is TGTGCCAGCAGCCGATCCGCCACCGGGACAGACACAGATACGCAGTATTTT. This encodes CASSRSATGTDTDTQYF.

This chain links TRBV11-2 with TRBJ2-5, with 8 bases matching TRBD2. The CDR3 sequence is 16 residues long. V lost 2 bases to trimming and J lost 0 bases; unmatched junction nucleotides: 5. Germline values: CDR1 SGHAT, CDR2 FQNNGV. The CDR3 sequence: CASSLLRGGYQETQYF. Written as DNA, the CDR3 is TGTGCCAGCAGCTTATTACGCGGGGGGTACCAAGAGACCCAGTACTTC.

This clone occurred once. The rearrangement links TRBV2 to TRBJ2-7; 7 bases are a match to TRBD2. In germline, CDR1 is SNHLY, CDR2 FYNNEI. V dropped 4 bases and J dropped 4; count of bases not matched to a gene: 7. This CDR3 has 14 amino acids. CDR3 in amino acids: CASSVGGGRYEQYF. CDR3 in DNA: TGTGCCAGCAGTGTTGGCGGGGGAAGATACGAGCAGTACTTC.

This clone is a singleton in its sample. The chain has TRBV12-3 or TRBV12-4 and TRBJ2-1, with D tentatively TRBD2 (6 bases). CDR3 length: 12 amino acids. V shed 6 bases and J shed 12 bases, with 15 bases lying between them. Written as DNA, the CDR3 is TGTGCCAGCAGAAAGGGTACCGGGGGGCAGTTCTTC. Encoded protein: CASRKGTGGQFF.

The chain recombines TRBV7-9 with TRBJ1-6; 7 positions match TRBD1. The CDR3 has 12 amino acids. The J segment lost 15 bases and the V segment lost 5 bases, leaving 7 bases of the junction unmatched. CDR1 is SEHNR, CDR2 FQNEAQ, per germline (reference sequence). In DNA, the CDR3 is TGTGCCAGCAGCCCCGGGACAGTTGGCCTCCACTTT. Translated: CASSPGTVGLHF.

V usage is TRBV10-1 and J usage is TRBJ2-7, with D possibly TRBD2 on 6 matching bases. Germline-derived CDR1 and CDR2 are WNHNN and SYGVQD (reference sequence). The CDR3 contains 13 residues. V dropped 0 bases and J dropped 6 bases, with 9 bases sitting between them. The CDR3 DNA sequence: TGCGCCAGCAGTGAGTCAGGCGGGGTCGAGCAGTACTTC. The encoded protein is CASSESGGVEQYF.

The CDR3, as DNA: TGTGCCAGCAGCTCTTTAGACAGGTTAGCTGGAAACACCATATATTTT. Translating gives CASSSLDRLAGNTIYF. This rearrangement joins TRBV5-6 to TRBJ1-3, with D possibly TRBD1 on 6 matching bases. CDR3 length: 16 residues. The germline V and J ends were trimmed by 3 bases and 2 bases, with 15 bases remaining between them. Germline V CDR1 and CDR2: SGHDT, YYEEEE.

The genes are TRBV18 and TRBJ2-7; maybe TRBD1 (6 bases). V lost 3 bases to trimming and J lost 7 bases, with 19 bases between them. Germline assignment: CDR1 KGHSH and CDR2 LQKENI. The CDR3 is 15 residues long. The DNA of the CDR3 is TGTGCCAGCTCACCCCGGCCACAGGGTTTGGGGGAGCAGTACTTC. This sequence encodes CASSPRPQGLGEQYF.

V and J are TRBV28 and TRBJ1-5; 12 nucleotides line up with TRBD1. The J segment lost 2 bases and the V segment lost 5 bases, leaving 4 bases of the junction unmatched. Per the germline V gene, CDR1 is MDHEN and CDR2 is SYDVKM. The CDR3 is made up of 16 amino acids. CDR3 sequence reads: CASSHRDRGRNQPQHF. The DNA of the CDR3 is TGTGCCAGCAGTCACCGGGACAGGGGGCGCAATCAGCCCCAGCATTTT.

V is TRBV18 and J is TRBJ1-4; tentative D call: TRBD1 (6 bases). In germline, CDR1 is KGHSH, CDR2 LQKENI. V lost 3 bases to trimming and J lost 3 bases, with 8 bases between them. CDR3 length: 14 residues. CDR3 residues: CASSPWGPNEKLFF. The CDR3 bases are TGTGCCAGCTCACCCTGGGGGCCTAATGAAAAACTGTTTTTT.

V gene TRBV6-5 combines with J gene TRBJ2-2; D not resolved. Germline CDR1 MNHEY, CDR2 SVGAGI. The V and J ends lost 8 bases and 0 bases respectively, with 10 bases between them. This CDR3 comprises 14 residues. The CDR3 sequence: CASSRTSNTGELFF. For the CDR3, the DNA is TGTGCCAGCTCAAGAACATCGAACACCGGGGAGCTGTTTTTT.

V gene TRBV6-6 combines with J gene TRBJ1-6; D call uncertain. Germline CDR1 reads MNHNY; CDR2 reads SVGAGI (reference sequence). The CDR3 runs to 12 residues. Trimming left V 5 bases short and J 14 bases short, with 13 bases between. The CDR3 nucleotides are TGTGCCAGCAGTGACGTCGGGAGGTCCCTCCACTTT. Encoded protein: CASSDVGRSLHF.

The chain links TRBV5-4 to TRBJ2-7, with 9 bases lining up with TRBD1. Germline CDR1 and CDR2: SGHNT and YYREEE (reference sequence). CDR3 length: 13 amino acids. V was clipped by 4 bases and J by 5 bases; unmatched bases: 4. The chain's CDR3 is CASSRTGDDEQYF. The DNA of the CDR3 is TGTGCCAGCAGCCGGACAGGGGACGACGAGCAGTACTTC. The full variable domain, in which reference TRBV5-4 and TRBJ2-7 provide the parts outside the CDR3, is ETGVTQSPTHLIKTRGQQVTLRCSSQSGHNTVSWYQQALGQGPQFIFQYYREEENGRGNFPPRFSGLQFPNYSSELNVNALELDDSALYLCASSRTGDDEQYFGPGTRLTVT.

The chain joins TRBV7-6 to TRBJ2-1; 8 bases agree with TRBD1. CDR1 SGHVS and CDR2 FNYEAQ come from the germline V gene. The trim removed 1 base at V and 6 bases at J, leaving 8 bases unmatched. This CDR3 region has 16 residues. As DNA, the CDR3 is TGTGCCAGCAGCTTAGGACTCTGGGGACAGGTCAATGAGCAGTTCTTC. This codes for CASSLGLWGQVNEQFF. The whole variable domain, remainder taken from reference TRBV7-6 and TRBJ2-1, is GAGVSQSPRYKVTKRGQDVALRCDPISGHVSLYWYRQALGQGPEFLTYFNYEAQQDKSGLPNDRFSAERPEGSISTLTIQRTEQRDSAMYRCASSLGLWGQVNEQFFGPGTRLTVL.

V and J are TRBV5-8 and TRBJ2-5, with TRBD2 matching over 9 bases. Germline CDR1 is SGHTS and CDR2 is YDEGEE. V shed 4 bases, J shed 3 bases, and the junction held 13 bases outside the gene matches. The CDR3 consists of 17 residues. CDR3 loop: CASSPPSAGGPEETQYF. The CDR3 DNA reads TGTGCCAGCAGCCCCCCATCCGCGGGAGGGCCCGAAGAGACCCAGTACTTC. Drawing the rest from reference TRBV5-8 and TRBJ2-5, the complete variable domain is EAGVTQSPTHLIKTRGQQATLRCSPISGHTSVYWYQQALGLGLQFLLWYDEGEERNRGNFPPRFSGRQFPNYSSELNVNALELEDSALYLCASSPPSAGGPEETQYFGPGTRLLVL.

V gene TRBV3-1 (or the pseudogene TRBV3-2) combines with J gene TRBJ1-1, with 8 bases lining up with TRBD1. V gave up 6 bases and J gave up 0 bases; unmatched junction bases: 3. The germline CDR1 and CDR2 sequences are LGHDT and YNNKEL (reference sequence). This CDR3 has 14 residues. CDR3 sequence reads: CASRMTGVNTEAFF. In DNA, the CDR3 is TGTGCCAGCAGGATGACAGGGGTGAACACTGAAGCTTTCTTT.

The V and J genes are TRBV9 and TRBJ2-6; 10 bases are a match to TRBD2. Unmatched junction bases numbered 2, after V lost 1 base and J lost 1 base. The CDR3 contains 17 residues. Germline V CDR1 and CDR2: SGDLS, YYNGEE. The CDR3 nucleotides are TGTGCCAGCAGCGTAAGCGGGAGGGTTTCTGGGGCCAACGTCCTGACTTTC. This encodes CASSVSGRVSGANVLTF.